Listed below are T cell receptor beta chains from one sample, sequenced in a study of T cell responses to AZD1222 COVID-19 vaccine. TCRdb keeps only in-frame clones here, not all; method: immunoSEQ multiplex PCR. The repertoire has about 85,000 clones, over 75% of them found once; the top ten carry roughly 15%. The starting material was peripheral blood, obtained on day 0 of AZD1222 vaccination. These TCRs come from an adult in good health. CDR3s include the opening cysteine and the closing phenylalanine or tryptophan. The order of the fields is J gene, D gene, clone size, V gene, CDR3 DNA, CDR3 protein. The D gene is left open where the match is weak. A clone size is listed for some rows: how often the clone was seen (once, few, many), or a class if it is expanded.

J gene: TRBJ2-2
D gene: TRBD1
clone size: few
V gene: TRBV18
CDR3 DNA: TGTGCCAGCTCACAGGGGGCGACGGCCGGGGAGCTGTTTTTT
CDR3 protein: CASSQGATAGELFF

J gene: TRBJ1-5
D gene: NA
clone size: NA
V gene: TRBV10-3
CDR3 DNA: TGTGCCATCAGTGAAGACGCCATCTCGCCCCAGCATTTT
CDR3 protein: CAISEDAISPQHF

J gene: TRBJ2-1
D gene: NA
clone size: NA
V gene: TRBV3-1/TRBV3-2
CDR3 DNA: TGTGCCAGCAGCCGGACCCCCTTCAATGAGCAGTTCTTC
CDR3 protein: CASSRTPFNEQFF

J gene: TRBJ2-1
D gene: TRBD2
clone size: NA
V gene: TRBV2
CDR3 DNA: TGTGCCAGCAGTGGGGGCGGGACTAGCGGGAGGGATGAGCAGTTCTTC
CDR3 protein: CASSGGGTSGRDEQFF

J gene: TRBJ2-1
D gene: NA
clone size: NA
V gene: TRBV28
CDR3 DNA: TGTGCCAGCAGTTTGTACAATGAGCAGTTCTTC
CDR3 protein: CASSLYNEQFF

J gene: TRBJ2-3
D gene: TRBD2
clone size: NA
V gene: TRBV7-6
CDR3 DNA: TGTGCCAGCAGCTTAGCTTGGTCCCCAACTAGCGGGAGGGCCCCAGATACGCAGTATTTT
CDR3 protein: CASSLAWSPTSGRAPDTQYF

J gene: TRBJ2-1
D gene: TRBD1
clone size: NA
V gene: TRBV7-9
CDR3 DNA: TGTGCCAGCAGCTCCCGGACAGGGGTAAACAATGAGCAGTTCTTC
CDR3 protein: CASSSRTGVNNEQFF

J gene: TRBJ2-5
D gene: NA
clone size: once
V gene: TRBV29-1
CDR3 DNA: TGCAGCGTAAAGGGACTTCGTGGGGAGACCCAGTACTTC
CDR3 protein: CSVKGLRGETQYF

J gene: TRBJ1-4
D gene: TRBD1
clone size: NA
V gene: TRBV20-1
CDR3 DNA: TGCAGTGCTAGTGGACAGGGGGTTACAACTAATGAAAAACTGTTTTTT
CDR3 protein: CSASGQGVTTNEKLFF

J gene: TRBJ1-2
D gene: NA
clone size: once
V gene: TRBV24-1
CDR3 DNA: TGTGCCACCAGTGGGGGGAGGACAGCTGGCTACACCTTC
CDR3 protein: CATSGGRTAGYTF

J gene: TRBJ2-7
D gene: NA
clone size: NA
V gene: TRBV2
CDR3 DNA: TGTGCCAGCAGAACTGGACCAGGAATGCAGTACTTC
CDR3 protein: CASRTGPGMQYF

J gene: TRBJ2-2
D gene: TRBD2
clone size: NA
V gene: TRBV2
CDR3 DNA: TGTGCCAGCAGTGAAAGCGGGAGTGGGGAGCTGTTTTTT
CDR3 protein: CASSESGSGELFF

J gene: TRBJ1-2
D gene: NA
clone size: NA
V gene: TRBV7-9
CDR3 DNA: TGTGCCAGCAGCTTAGAAGGAACAGGAATCTATGGCTACACCTTC
CDR3 protein: CASSLEGTGIYGYTF

J gene: TRBJ2-1
D gene: TRBD2
clone size: NA
V gene: TRBV5-6
CDR3 DNA: TGTGCCAGCAGCAGAACTAGCGGGAGGGACAATGAGCAGTTCTTC
CDR3 protein: CASSRTSGRDNEQFF

J gene: TRBJ2-2
D gene: NA
clone size: NA
V gene: TRBV6-1
CDR3 DNA: TGTGCCAGCAGTGAAGAATATTGGAGGGTGACCGGGGAGCTGTTTTTT
CDR3 protein: CASSEEYWRVTGELFF

J gene: TRBJ2-1
D gene: NA
clone size: few
V gene: TRBV19
CDR3 DNA: TGTGCCAGTAGTATAGATCTTGTGGGAGTATCCTACAATGAGCAGTTCTTC
CDR3 protein: CASSIDLVGVSYNEQFF

J gene: TRBJ2-5
D gene: NA
clone size: NA
V gene: TRBV5-1
CDR3 DNA: TGCGCCAGCAGCTTGGCTACTAGCCCGGCCGAGACCCAGTACTTC
CDR3 protein: CASSLATSPAETQYF

J gene: TRBJ2-3
D gene: TRBD1
clone size: NA
V gene: TRBV5-5
CDR3 DNA: TGTGCCAGCAGCTTGGGACAGGGGGGAGATACGCAGTATTTT
CDR3 protein: CASSLGQGGDTQYF

J gene: TRBJ1-2
D gene: NA
clone size: once
V gene: TRBV19
CDR3 DNA: TGTGCCAGTAGTAAAGGACGGCCTTCAGTCTATGGCTACACCTTC
CDR3 protein: CASSKGRPSVYGYTF

J gene: TRBJ1-1
D gene: NA
clone size: NA
V gene: TRBV28
CDR3 DNA: TGTGCCAGCAGTTTAAGGCTCACTGAAGCTTTCTTT
CDR3 protein: CASSLRLTEAFF

J gene: TRBJ1-1
D gene: NA
clone size: NA
V gene: TRBV6-1
CDR3 DNA: TGTGCCAGCAGTGACCTGAACACTGAAGCTTTCTTT
CDR3 protein: CASSDLNTEAFF

J gene: TRBJ1-5
D gene: NA
clone size: NA
V gene: TRBV2
CDR3 DNA: TGTGCCAGCAGTGATCAGGGGTCGATTCAGCCCCAGCATTTT
CDR3 protein: CASSDQGSIQPQHF

J gene: TRBJ1-6
D gene: NA
clone size: NA
V gene: TRBV2
CDR3 DNA: TGTGCCAGCACCTGGGACAAGGACAGTTTTAATTCACCCCTCCACTTT
CDR3 protein: CASTWDKDSFNSPLHF

J gene: TRBJ2-3
D gene: NA
clone size: NA
V gene: TRBV5-4
CDR3 DNA: TGTGCCAGCAGCTCGCAGGGTGGAGGCACAGATACGCAGTATTTT
CDR3 protein: CASSSQGGGTDTQYF

J gene: TRBJ1-1
D gene: TRBD1
clone size: NA
V gene: TRBV6-1
CDR3 DNA: TGTGCCAGCAGTGAAAAGCACAGGGGGGAAATAAAAGCTTTCTTT
CDR3 protein: CASSEKHRGEIKAFF

J gene: TRBJ2-1
D gene: TRBD1
clone size: NA
V gene: TRBV20-1
CDR3 DNA: TGCAGTGCTAGTCGGGGACAGGGTACTAATGAGCAGTTCTTC
CDR3 protein: CSASRGQGTNEQFF

J gene: TRBJ1-1
D gene: NA
clone size: NA
V gene: TRBV4-1
CDR3 DNA: TGCGCCAGCAGCCAGATTTGGGGAGAAGCTTTCTTT
CDR3 protein: CASSQIWGEAFF

J gene: TRBJ1-5
D gene: TRBD1
clone size: NA
V gene: TRBV5-1
CDR3 DNA: TGCGCCAGCAGCCCGACCGGACAGGGAAATCAGCCCCAGCATTTT
CDR3 protein: CASSPTGQGNQPQHF

J gene: TRBJ1-6
D gene: NA
clone size: NA
V gene: TRBV7-9
CDR3 DNA: TGTGCCAGCATGAGCTCCTATAATTCACCCCTCCACTTT
CDR3 protein: CASMSSYNSPLHF

J gene: TRBJ2-7
D gene: TRBD2
clone size: NA
V gene: TRBV3-1/TRBV3-2
CDR3 DNA: TGTGCCAGCAGCTCGGGGACTAGCTTTGAGCAGTACTTC
CDR3 protein: CASSSGTSFEQYF

J gene: TRBJ1-1
D gene: NA
clone size: NA
V gene: TRBV19
CDR3 DNA: TGTGCCAGTAGTATTGTGATGAACACTGAAGCTTTCTTT
CDR3 protein: CASSIVMNTEAFF

J gene: TRBJ2-5
D gene: TRBD2
clone size: NA
V gene: TRBV7-6
CDR3 DNA: TGTGCCAGCAGAGCCAAGCGGGAGGGCCACCAAGAGACCCAGTACTTC
CDR3 protein: CASRAKREGHQETQYF

J gene: TRBJ2-5
D gene: TRBD1
clone size: NA
V gene: TRBV15
CDR3 DNA: TGTGCCACCAGCATGTACAGGGGTGAGACCCAGTACTTC
CDR3 protein: CATSMYRGETQYF

J gene: TRBJ1-2
D gene: NA
clone size: NA
V gene: TRBV4-1
CDR3 DNA: TGCGCCAGCAGCCAAGGTCCAGGTTGGGGCTACACCTTC
CDR3 protein: CASSQGPGWGYTF

J gene: TRBJ2-1
D gene: TRBD2
clone size: NA
V gene: TRBV3-1/TRBV3-2
CDR3 DNA: TGTGCCAGCAGCCGAGGGGGACTAGCGGGCTCCTACAATGAGCAGTTCTTC
CDR3 protein: CASSRGGLAGSYNEQFF

J gene: TRBJ2-5
D gene: TRBD1
clone size: NA
V gene: TRBV19
CDR3 DNA: TGTGCCAGTAGTATAGGACAGGGGCTCCAAGAGACCCAGTACTTC
CDR3 protein: CASSIGQGLQETQYF

J gene: TRBJ1-3
D gene: TRBD1
clone size: NA
V gene: TRBV6-1
CDR3 DNA: TGTGCCAGCAGTGCGGACAGGGAGGGACGAAGCTCTGGAAACACCATATATTTT
CDR3 protein: CASSADREGRSSGNTIYF

J gene: TRBJ2-1
D gene: TRBD2
clone size: NA
V gene: TRBV5-1
CDR3 DNA: TGCGCCAGCAGCTTGTCTAGCGGGGGCAATGAGCAGTTCTTC
CDR3 protein: CASSLSSGGNEQFF

J gene: TRBJ2-7
D gene: NA
clone size: few
V gene: TRBV20-1
CDR3 DNA: TGCAGTGCTAGTGAGACAGGGAGGGCAACCTACGAGCAGTACTTC
CDR3 protein: CSASETGRATYEQYF

J gene: TRBJ1-1
D gene: NA
clone size: NA
V gene: TRBV20-1
CDR3 DNA: TGCAGTGCTAGTAGGGGCCGGAACACTGAAGCTTTCTTT
CDR3 protein: CSASRGRNTEAFF

J gene: TRBJ2-1
D gene: TRBD1
clone size: NA
V gene: TRBV7-9
CDR3 DNA: TGTGCCAGCAGCTTACCGACAGGGGCGTACAATGAGCAGTTCTTC
CDR3 protein: CASSLPTGAYNEQFF

J gene: TRBJ2-5
D gene: NA
clone size: NA
V gene: TRBV29-1
CDR3 DNA: TGCAGCGTCGCCGGAGTCGTACAAGAGACCCAGTACTTC
CDR3 protein: CSVAGVVQETQYF

J gene: TRBJ2-1
D gene: NA
clone size: NA
V gene: TRBV5-1
CDR3 DNA: TGCGCCAGCAGCTTTGGGCAGGGTTCGGGTTTCAATGAGCAGTTCTTC
CDR3 protein: CASSFGQGSGFNEQFF

J gene: TRBJ2-7
D gene: TRBD2
clone size: NA
V gene: TRBV5-6
CDR3 DNA: TGTGCCACCTCATACCGGACTAGAGTTTCCGAGCAGTACTTC
CDR3 protein: CATSYRTRVSEQYF

J gene: TRBJ2-7
D gene: TRBD2
clone size: NA
V gene: TRBV6-6
CDR3 DNA: TGTGCCAGCAGAAACTCAACCGGGAGGCCGTACAAGAAGCAGTACTTC
CDR3 protein: CASRNSTGRPYKKQYF

J gene: TRBJ1-2
D gene: NA
clone size: NA
V gene: TRBV12-3/TRBV12-4
CDR3 DNA: TGTGCCAGCAGTCCTCACAGGCAGGGGGGCTACACCTTC
CDR3 protein: CASSPHRQGGYTF

J gene: TRBJ2-7
D gene: TRBD2
clone size: NA
V gene: TRBV4-2
CDR3 DNA: TGTGCCAGCAGCACAATACTAGCGAGGGAAGACGAGCAGTACTTC
CDR3 protein: CASSTILAREDEQYF

J gene: TRBJ2-5
D gene: NA
clone size: NA
V gene: TRBV5-1
CDR3 DNA: TGCGCCAGCAGGTTGGGTCTTCTGCGGGAGACCCAGTACTTC
CDR3 protein: CASRLGLLRETQYF

J gene: TRBJ2-3
D gene: TRBD2
clone size: NA
V gene: TRBV5-8
CDR3 DNA: TGTGCCAGCAGCTTGGCCGTCACTAGCGGGAGTGCAGATACGCAGTATTTT
CDR3 protein: CASSLAVTSGSADTQYF

J gene: TRBJ2-7
D gene: NA
clone size: NA
V gene: TRBV21-1
CDR3 DNA: TGTGCCAGCAGGGTTACGGACAGGGTGATGCACGAGCAGTACTTC
CDR3 protein: CASRVTDRVMHEQYF

J gene: TRBJ2-2
D gene: TRBD1
clone size: NA
V gene: TRBV5-1
CDR3 DNA: TGCGCCAGCAGGAGGTTGGAACAGGGGCCGAACACCGGGGAGCTGTTTTTT
CDR3 protein: CASRRLEQGPNTGELFF